This TCR beta chain was sequenced for a study of blood T cell repertoires in COVID-19. Background on the study: COVID-19 samples from acute and convalescent phases originated in the United States, Italy and Spain. PBMCs, B-cell-depleted T cells, or T cells provided the cDNA or gDNA that made up the material.

In the source study's methods: For nucleated cells, counts were estimated from reference gene primer amplification. The protocol was immunoSEQ multiplex PCR, while the TCRdb copy is restricted to in-frame clones and leaves out a portion. V, J and clone size are taken as reported in that table, and D and trimming were inferred from the DNA itself. The data contain 310,000 or so clones, roughly nine tenths of them singletons. V was pared by 3 bases and J by 6 bases, with 6 bases of the junction left unmatched. In germline, CDR1 is SGDLS, CDR2 YYNGEE. The CDR3 consists of 15 residues. The V call is TRBV9, the J call TRBJ2-2; the match to TRBD1 covers 9 bases. The receptor's source is a man younger than 35 who had recovered from COVID-19. Sequencing input: peripheral blood. The CDR3 sequence is CASSGGQGWAGELFF. CDR3 nucleotides: TGTGCCAGCAGCGGGGGACAGGGATGGGCCGGGGAGCTGTTTTTT.